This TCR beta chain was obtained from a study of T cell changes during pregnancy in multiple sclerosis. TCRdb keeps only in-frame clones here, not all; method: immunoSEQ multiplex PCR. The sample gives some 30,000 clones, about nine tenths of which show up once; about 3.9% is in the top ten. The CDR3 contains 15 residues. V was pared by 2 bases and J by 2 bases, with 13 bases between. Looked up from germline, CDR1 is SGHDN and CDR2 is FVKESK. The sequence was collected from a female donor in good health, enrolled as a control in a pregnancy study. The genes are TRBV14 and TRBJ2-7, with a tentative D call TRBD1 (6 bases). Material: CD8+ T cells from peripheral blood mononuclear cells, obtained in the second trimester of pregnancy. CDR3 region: CASSQTTGLAYEQYF. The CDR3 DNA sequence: TGTGCCAGCAGCCAAACCACAGGGCTAGCCTACGAGCAGTACTTC.